This T cell receptor (beta chain) was captured by sequencing in a study of blood T cell repertoires in COVID-19. Turning to the study itself: The study drew acute and convalescent COVID-19 samples from the United States, Italy and Spain. PBMCs, B-cell-depleted T cells, or T cells were the source of the cDNA or gDNA that made up the material.

This CDR3 comprises 21 residues. J gave up 2 bases and V 0 bases, and 20 bases lay outside the gene matches. The germline V gene encodes CDR1 MRHNA and CDR2 SNTAGT. Clones were read by immunoSEQ multiplex PCR, and TCRdb kept only the in-frame ones, dropping some. The table records about 140,000 clones, 77% of them present only once. Sequences were obtained from peripheral blood. The receptor comes from a woman aged 45-59 years with active or convalescent COVID-19. The chain has TRBV6-4 and TRBJ2-7; 9 nucleotides line up with TRBD2. The CDR3 sequence is CASSDSKGGQSGGRGTYEQYF. CDR3 coding DNA: TGTGCCAGCAGTGACTCGAAGGGGGGGCAATCCGGCGGGAGGGGAACCTACGAGCAGTACTTC.